These 30 T cell receptor beta chains came from one sample sequenced in a study of blood T cell repertoires in COVID-19. Repertoires were generated with immunoSEQ multiplex PCR, while TCRdb's copy carries only in-frame clones and drops some. The profile shows some 95,000 clones, over 70% of them singletons. Sequencing input: peripheral blood. The receptors derive from a man between 70 and 80 years old with acute or convalescent COVID-19.

The chain has TRBV6-2 or TRBV6-3 and TRBJ2-3; TRBD1 matches at 7 bases. Germline V gene data show CDR1 as MNHEY and CDR2 as SVGEGT. V shed 4 bases, J shed 1 base, and the junction held 11 bases outside the gene matches. There are 17 residues in the CDR3. DNA for the CDR3: TGTGCCAGCAGTTCACACGCTCGGGACAGACGCACAGATACGCAGTATTTT. It yields the protein CASSSHARDRRTDTQYF.

CDR3 coding DNA: TGCGCCAGCAGCAACGGGGGGACGATGACTAGCTCCTGGTTGGAGCAGTACTTC. It yields the protein CASSNGGTMTSSWLEQYF. The V gene is TRBV5-1, the J gene TRBJ2-7, with 7 bases that match TRBD2. V shed 4 bases and J 7 bases; nucleotides not matched to a gene: 23. The length of the CDR3 is 18 residues. From germline, CDR1 is SGHRS and CDR2 YFSETQ.

The chain employs TRBV10-3 and TRBJ1-5; 7 nucleotides match TRBD1. J lost 3 bases, V lost 9 bases, and 8 bases had no gene match. This CDR3 contains 14 residues. Per the germline V gene, CDR1 is ENHRY and CDR2 is SYGVKD. The CDR3 is CAIRAGGNNQPQHF. Written as DNA, the CDR3 is TGTGCCATTCGGGCAGGGGGGAACAATCAGCCCCAGCATTTT.

V usage is TRBV13 and J usage is TRBJ2-7; 9 bases are shared with TRBD2. Looked up from germline, CDR1 is PRHDT and CDR2 is FYEKMQ (reference sequence). The CDR3 totals 16 residues. V lost 4 bases to trimming and J lost 7 bases; unmatched junction nucleotides: 14. In DNA form, the CDR3 reads TGTGCCAGCAGCTCGACCCTTAGCGGGAGTACAGGGGAGCAGTACTTC. It specifies CASSSTLSGSTGEQYF.

The chain carries TRBV11-3 and TRBJ2-1; 9 bases line up with TRBD2. V was clipped by 7 bases and J by 7 bases; unmatched bases: 8. Per germline, CDR1 SGHNT and CDR2 YENEEA. The CDR3 runs 14 residues. The CDR3: CASKAGGPENEQFF. The DNA for the CDR3 is TGTGCCAGCAAGGCGGGAGGGCCGGAAAATGAGCAGTTCTTC.

This chain joins TRBV5-1 and TRBJ2-3; no reliable D call. V was clipped by 5 bases and J by 2 bases, with 9 bases between them. Per germline, CDR1 SGHRS and CDR2 YFSETQ. The CDR3 runs 13 residues. The CDR3 nucleotides read TGCGCCAGCAGTCTATACTACACAGATACGCAGTATTTT. Amino acid sequence: CASSLYYTDTQYF.

V and J are TRBV7-9 and TRBJ2-7, with 8 nucleotides matching TRBD2. The CDR3 sequence is 17 residues long. Losses at the gene ends were 3 bases for V and 5 bases for J; bases not matched to a gene: 15. Germline V gene sequence: CDR1 SEHNR, CDR2 FQNEAQ (reference sequence). CDR3 residues: CASSLRSGRRFADEQYF. In DNA, the CDR3 is TGTGCCAGCAGCTTGAGAAGCGGGAGAAGATTCGCGGACGAGCAGTACTTC.

This chain connects TRBV28 to TRBJ2-3; TRBD2 aligns across 11 bases. Germline assignment: CDR1 MDHEN and CDR2 SYDVKM. After removal of 5 bases from V and 0 bases from J, the junction contained 7 bases not matched to a gene. The CDR3 is 17 amino acids. The CDR3 DNA reads as TGTGCCAGCAGTGGATGGGGGACTAGCGGTAGCACAGATACGCAGTATTTT. Residues: CASSGWGTSGSTDTQYF.

CDR3 protein: CATSDSNTGGNHNEQFF. The CDR3 DNA is TGTGCCACCAGTGATTCAAATACAGGGGGGAACCACAATGAGCAGTTCTTC. V and J are TRBV24-1 and TRBJ2-1; 8 nucleotides align to TRBD1. Germline CDR1 KGHDR, CDR2 SFDVKD. This CDR3 region has 17 residues. Germline trimming cut 2 bases from V and 5 bases from J; bases unmatched to any gene: 10.

The chain uses TRBV24-1 and TRBJ1-2, with 7 bases matching TRBD1. V was pared by 3 bases and J by 4 bases, with 10 bases of the junction left unmatched. This CDR3 comprises 16 residues. Per germline, CDR1 KGHDR and CDR2 SFDVKD. The CDR3 nucleotides are TGTGCCACCAGTGATCCAGGACAGGAAGGGACCTATGGCTACACCTTC. Translated, it gives CATSDPGQEGTYGYTF.

In its sample, this clone was seen once. This chain connects TRBV5-1 to TRBJ2-7; D unclear. Looked up from germline, CDR1 is SGHRS and CDR2 is YFSETQ. This CDR3 is built from 14 residues. V was shortened by 2 bases and J by 6 bases, with 15 bases between the two germline ends. CDR3 DNA sequence: TGCGCCAGCAGCTTAATTAGAGGCGACGGCGAGCAGTACTTC. Residues: CASSLIRGDGEQYF.

The chain carries TRBV3-1 (or the pseudogene TRBV3-2) and TRBJ2-2; 7 bases are shared with TRBD1. The trim removed 1 base at V and 3 bases at J, leaving 8 bases unmatched. Germline-derived CDR1 and CDR2 are LGHDT and YNNKEL (reference sequence). The CDR3 has 17 amino acids. The CDR3 DNA reads TGTGCCAGCAGCCAAGGAACCGGGACAGCCTACACCGGGGAGCTGTTTTTT. Protein product: CASSQGTGTAYTGELFF.

This sequence joins TRBV29-1 and TRBJ2-1; 7 bases are a match to TRBD1. V lost 6 bases, J lost 0 bases, and 5 bases stayed unmatched. CDR3 length: 14 amino acids. CDR1 is SQVTM and CDR2 is ANQGSEA in the germline V gene. CDR3 protein: CSVPDRASYNEQFF. The CDR3 DNA sequence: TGCAGCGTCCCTGACAGGGCCTCCTACAATGAGCAGTTCTTC.

The chain carries TRBV29-1 and TRBJ2-3, with a possible D match to TRBD1 (5 bases). The V and J ends lost 2 bases and 0 bases respectively, with 12 bases between them. Germline assignment: CDR1 SQVTM and CDR2 ANQGSEA. The CDR3 has 15 residues. CDR3 in DNA: TGCAGCGTTGAATCGACAGTCCCAAGCACAGATACGCAGTATTTT. Amino acid sequence: CSVESTVPSTDTQYF.

This clone was seen a handful of times. The chain carries TRBV27 and TRBJ2-3; 10 bases are a match to TRBD2. The V gene's germline CDR1 is MNHEY and CDR2 SMNVEV (reference sequence). The CDR3 loop spans 18 amino acids. V trimming: 4 bases; J trimming: 5 bases; junction bases outside the gene matches: 15. In nucleotides, the CDR3 is TGTGCCAGCAGTTCCCCCCGGGGAGCGGGAGGGCCGGGAGATACGCAGTATTTT. This sequence encodes CASSSPRGAGGPGDTQYF.

This clone was seen only a few times. The rearrangement uses TRBV14 and TRBJ2-7; 9 bases agree with TRBD2. With V trimmed by 6 bases and J by 6 bases, 9 bases remained unmatched. Germline V gene lookup returns CDR1 SGHDN and CDR2 FVKESK. The CDR3 runs 14 residues. The CDR3 region is CASSLSGRWTEQYF. In nucleotides, the CDR3 is TGTGCCAGCAGTCTTAGCGGGAGATGGACCGAGCAGTACTTC.

This clone was picked up one time. The chain carries TRBV5-1 and TRBJ1-2, with D unclear. V was clipped by 4 bases and J by 4 bases, with 11 bases between them. Germline V CDR1 and CDR2: SGHRS, YFSETQ. This CDR3 is built from 13 residues. In nucleotides, the CDR3 is TGCGCCAGCAGCCCCGGGAGGCCCTATGGCTACACCTTC. Translation: CASSPGRPYGYTF. Using reference TRBV5-1 and TRBJ1-2 for the parts outside the CDR3, the full variable domain is KAGVTQTPRYLIKTRGQQVTLSCSPISGHRSVSWYQQTPGQGLQFLFEYFSETQRNKGNFPGRFSGRQFSNSRSEMNVSTLELGDSALYLCASSPGRPYGYTFGSGTRLTVV.

This chain uses TRBV24-1 with TRBJ1-4, with a tentative D call TRBD1 (6 bases). The germline V and J ends were trimmed by 3 bases and 0 bases, with 10 bases remaining between them. Germline assignment: CDR1 KGHDR and CDR2 SFDVKD. This CDR3 is 16 amino acids long. The CDR3 nucleotides are TGTGCCACCAGTGATGGGGGCCCCTCAACTAATGAAAAACTGTTTTTT. It is translated as CATSDGGPSTNEKLFF.

The chain uses TRBV5-1 and TRBJ2-5, with no clear D. The CDR3 runs 13 residues. The germline V gene has CDR1 SGHRS and CDR2 YFSETQ. V was trimmed by 0 bases and J by 4 bases, leaving 7 bases between them. The CDR3 here is CASSLDEAETQYF. DNA of the CDR3: TGCGCCAGCAGCTTGGATGAGGCAGAGACCCAGTACTTC. Full variable domain (remainder filled in from reference TRBV5-1 and TRBJ2-5): KAGVTQTPRYLIKTRGQQVTLSCSPISGHRSVSWYQQTPGQGLQFLFEYFSETQRNKGNFPGRFSGRQFSNSRSEMNVSTLELGDSALYLCASSLDEAETQYFGPGTRLLVL.

This clone occurred a few times. The chain has TRBV30 and TRBJ1-1; the D gene is possibly TRBD1 (6 bases). The V end was cut by 3 bases, the J end by 0 bases, with 8 bases between. Germline-derived CDR1 and CDR2 are GTSNPN and SVGIG (reference sequence). The CDR3 has 13 residues. The CDR3 loop is CAWSGQMNTEAFF. For the CDR3, the DNA is TGTGCCTGGAGCGGACAGATGAACACTGAAGCTTTCTTT.

This clone occurred a few times. The V and J genes are TRBV5-1 and TRBJ2-1; 13 positions agree with TRBD2. This CDR3 comprises 18 residues. The ends lost 3 bases at V and 6 bases at J; junction bases unmatched: 12. Germline-derived CDR1 and CDR2 are SGHRS and YFSETQ. CDR3 in amino acids: CASSSLGLAGVGSNEQFF. The CDR3 DNA sequence: TGCGCCAGCAGCTCCCTAGGACTAGCGGGAGTGGGGAGCAATGAGCAGTTCTTC. Combining the CDR3 with reference TRBV5-1 and TRBJ2-1 gives the whole variable domain KAGVTQTPRYLIKTRGQQVTLSCSPISGHRSVSWYQQTPGQGLQFLFEYFSETQRNKGNFPGRFSGRQFSNSRSEMNVSTLELGDSALYLCASSSLGLAGVGSNEQFFGPGTRLTVL.

This clone was recorded once. The rearrangement links TRBV2 to TRBJ2-7; the match to TRBD2 covers 9 bases. The V gene end was trimmed by 4 bases and the J gene end by 2 bases; junction bases not matched to a gene: 3. Per germline, CDR1 SNHLY and CDR2 FYNNEI. This CDR3 spans 14 amino acids. The CDR3 protein is CASSGGLAPYEQYF. In nucleotides, the CDR3 is TGTGCCAGCAGTGGAGGACTAGCGCCCTACGAGCAGTACTTC. The variable domain in full, with the rest retrieved from reference TRBV2 and TRBJ2-7, is EPEVTQTPSHQVTQMGQEVILRCVPISNHLYFYWYRQILGQKVEFLVSFYNNEISEKSEIFDDQFSVERPDGSNFTLKIRSTKLEDSAMYFCASSGGLAPYEQYFGPGTRLTVT.

The rearrangement uses TRBV2 and TRBJ1-4, with 9 nucleotides matching TRBD1. Germline V lookup: CDR1 SNHLY, CDR2 FYNNEI. The trim removed 11 bases at V and 8 bases at J, leaving 9 bases unmatched. The CDR3 extends over 13 amino acids. The CDR3 DNA reads TGTGCCGGATTGAGGGACAGGGTCGAAAAACTGTTTTTT. This gives the protein CAGLRDRVEKLFF.

The CDR3 coding sequence is TGCGCCAGCAGCTCAAATCCCACAGGGGATGAAAAACTGTTTTTT. Its protein is CASSSNPTGDEKLFF. This rearrangement joins TRBV5-1 to TRBJ1-4, with 7 nucleotides matching TRBD1. The V gene's germline CDR1 is SGHRS and CDR2 YFSETQ. The CDR3 totals 15 residues. J was trimmed by 6 bases and V by 3 bases; bases with no gene match: 8.

The chain joins TRBV5-1 to TRBJ1-1, with 7 bases identical to TRBD1. V was clipped by 2 bases and J by 7 bases; unmatched bases: 8. Per germline, CDR1 SGHRS and CDR2 YFSETQ. CDR3 length equals 14 residues. CDR3 nucleotides: TGCGCCAGCAGCTTAGGACAGGCCGCATATGAAGCTTTCTTT. Protein sequence: CASSLGQAAYEAFF.

This clone was seen a few times. This chain links TRBV28 with TRBJ2-4; D remains unclear. The CDR3 consists of 11 residues. Germline CDR1 and CDR2: MDHEN and SYDVKM. Trimming pared 7 bases from V and 6 bases from J, leaving 7 bases between. The DNA for the CDR3 is TGTGCCAGCACAACTGGAAACATTCAGTACTTC. This gives the protein CASTTGNIQYF.

The V gene is TRBV28, the J gene TRBJ1-2, with D unresolved. The germline V gene encodes CDR1 MDHEN and CDR2 SYDVKM. The ends were cut back, 7 bases at V and 0 bases at J, with 6 bases in the middle. CDR3 size: 12 residues. The DNA for the CDR3 is TGTGCCAGCACCGGGTCTAACTATGGCTACACCTTC. Its translation: CASTGSNYGYTF.

The chain joins TRBV5-1 to TRBJ1-2, with D maybe TRBD1 (5 bases). The germline V gene encodes CDR1 SGHRS and CDR2 YFSETQ. The CDR3 consists of 12 residues. V was shortened by 9 bases and J by 6 bases, with 15 bases between the two germline ends. The CDR3 region has the DNA TGCGCCACCGCACGGGGGGGAGATGGCTACACCTTC. Translating gives CATARGGDGYTF.

This clone was detected only once. The chain combines TRBV9 with TRBJ2-1; a possible D gene is TRBD2 (6 bases). The V gene's germline CDR1 is SGDLS and CDR2 YYNGEE. The CDR3 sequence is 15 residues long. The ends were cut back, 0 bases at V and 5 bases at J, with 12 bases in the middle. CDR3 sequence reads: CASSVDLGTDNEQFF. In nucleotides, the CDR3 is TGTGCCAGCAGCGTAGACCTTGGGACTGACAATGAGCAGTTCTTC. Using reference TRBV9 and TRBJ2-1 for the parts outside the CDR3, the full variable domain is DSGVTQTPKHLITATGQRVTLRCSPRSGDLSVYWYQQSLDQGLQFLIQYYNGEERAKGNILERFSAQQFPDLHSELNLSSLELGDSALYFCASSVDLGTDNEQFFGPGTRLTVL.

This clone was detected only a few times. The rearrangement links TRBV7-2 to TRBJ2-7, with a weak D call TRBD2 (5 bases). Germline loops: CDR1 SGHTA, CDR2 FQGNSA. The V gene lost 3 bases and the J gene lost 9 bases, with 12 bases spanning the gap. The CDR3 extends over 12 amino acids. In DNA form, the CDR3 reads TGTGCCAGCAGCTTTTCTCGAGGAGGGCAGTACTTC. Protein product: CASSFSRGGQYF.